This TCR beta chain came from a study of somatic mutations in cytotoxic T cells in rheumatoid arthritis. For the study at large: Selected T-cell populations stained with V beta antibodies were isolated by flow sorting to nearly 100% purity; these included V beta1+ cells subjected to TCRB sequencing. Findings of the study overall: Antigenic targets recognized by the expanded CD8+ clones remained undetermined. CD8+ clonality rose with age in rheumatoid arthritis patients, unlike in healthy controls.

The CDR3 covers 19 residues. V was clipped by 2 bases and J by 6 bases, with 26 bases between them. Germline CDR1 reads SGHVS; CDR2 reads FQNEAQ. A remark on this clone: Its target is not known.

Flow cytometry was used to check the purity of CD4+ and CD8+ cells, which had been isolated by positive magnetic bead selection. Sequenced by immunoSEQ multiplex PCR; TCRdb stores in-frame clones only, minus some. The sample yields more than 9,000 clones, about 80% seen once. This TCR was recovered from an adult with rheumatoid arthritis. J is TRBJ1-5 and V is TRBV7-8, with a possible D match to TRBD1 (6 bases). The material sequenced was CD8+ T cells sorted from blood. CDR3 sequence reads: CASSLNHQRQGRNGQPQHF. DNA for the CDR3: TGTGCCAGCAGCTTAAACCACCAACGCCAGGGGAGGAATGGTCAGCCCCAGCATTTT.